Sequencing of this T cell receptor (beta chain) was carried out in a study of cytomegalovirus exposure and HLA in healthy donors (dated by TCRdb to about 2017). In the study overall: In an earlier analysis of 450 to 750 of the donors, 276 Gb of sequence data and approximately 100 million unique TCR beta sequences from approximately 180 million T cells were reported. The study profiled the T cell repertoires of under 700 subjects by immunosequencing and related them to cytomegalovirus serostatus. A separate validation cohort of 100 to 150 different subjects was used in addition to the roughly 720-subject first cohort. An early release covering roughly 640 HLA-typed donors comprised approximately 300 gigabases of sequencing data and around 80 million unique TCR sequences. In a later analysis, previously published TCR beta repertoires from 550 to 700 donors were re-analyzed and high-resolution HLA genotyping was added so that TCR occurrence patterns could be studied. Of the 300 to 500 genotyped donors, roughly 76% were placed in the genetic ancestry cluster associated with self-reported Caucasian donors. An earlier analysis of 587 of the donors used high-throughput TCR beta sequencing to judge whether each TCR beta V gene segment behaved as functional or pseudogenic. In the later analysis, no new phenotypic data were used to find candidate immune exposures; instead, reliance was placed on TCR beta sequences and their occurrence across donors. Donor age, sex, ethnicity and CMV serostatus were collected together with the repertoire data. Among roughly 400 genotyped donors of the cohort, an average of about 220,000 unique TCR beta nucleotide sequences was sequenced per donor, of which approximately 18% were non-productive. The study aimed to test whether signatures of past pathogen exposure could be identified by cataloging public T cell receptors. The number of donors typed differed by locus, with about 620-630 for A, B, C, DRB1 and DQB1, roughly 520 for DQA1, 600 to 610 for DPA1, and 472 for DPB1. HLA typing covered class I and class II loci at four-digit resolution. A later genetic analysis used genome-wide SNP genotypes for about three fifths of the 666 donors, treating that subset as a discovery cohort. All discovery cohort repertoires had been generated using a single sequencing platform. Four to six DR-DQ haplotypes were handled as single units for association and clustering, since linkage in the cohort was strong. High-throughput TCR immunosequencing, statistical association of individual TCRs with disease status, and machine learning were combined to predict cytomegalovirus infection status.

On this clone: Its antigen target is currently unknown. One base away there is no much larger clone; base qualities are not given.

Points the paper makes about the study in general: In an earlier analysis of about 600 of the donors, most TCR beta V segments appeared in productive rearrangements about 90% or about 30% of the time, broadly matching IMGT annotations. Some IMGT-functional V segments, including TRBV6-2 and TRBV6-3, could not be told apart with the 87-base-pair reads, so those segments were excluded. Strong co-occurrence of HLA alleles, especially DR and DQ, made assigning TCR associations to individual alleles difficult. A later analysis found that TCR association rates varied across HLA loci, with DRB1 alleles showing the most associated TCRs and HLA-C alleles the fewest. In vitro tests confirmed that three of the cytomegalovirus-associated TCR beta chains recognize cytomegalovirus antigens. Only TCR beta chains were sequenced in this cohort, and the absence of alpha or paired-chain data limited detectable features. A further reported finding was that TCR beta sequences accurately predicted the HLA-A and HLA-B alleles for most subjects in the first cohort. The study listed approximately 160 TCR beta chains as associated with cytomegalovirus. A later analysis reported that several top co-occurrence clusters appeared linked to parvovirus B19, influenza, CMV and Epstein-Barr virus. According to a later genetic analysis, donors in an Asian-associated ancestry cluster had fewer N-insertions in productive TCRs than the approximately 650-donor mean. While some public TCRs were present in many individuals, most TCR sequences turned up only very rarely across donors. According to the authors, the approach could potentially be generalized to other disease states and immunological phenotypes. Correlated functional status among segregating V segments might reflect linkage disequilibrium, but an unknown experimental factor could not be ruled out. A later genetic analysis associated a missense DCLRE1C variant with V-gene and J-gene trimming of TCR beta chains, and an independent cohort replicated the association. In a later analysis, HLA-associated TCR beta chains were found to be more clonally expanded and to have lower generation probabilities than equally common non-associated chains. For the cohort, immune exposure information was limited to CMV serostatus. A later analysis associated approximately 17,000 TCR beta sequences with specific HLA alleles at a false discovery rate of 0.05. Sequencing depth was assumed to be roughly uniform across donors in the presence/absence analyses, though that assumption may not hold. Seventeen rarely observed V segments, including chromosome 9 orphons, were excluded from the earlier analysis of some 590 of the donors because counts were too low. A group of highly shared sequence variants was considered likely to be a technical artifact of the sequencing pipeline. Because HLA typing was unavailable for some donors at each locus, only the typed subset was used in association tests. A later analysis found that most CMV-associated TCR beta chains appeared HLA-restricted, with HLA associations seemingly driven largely by CMV exposure. Cytomegalovirus status was reported to be diagnosed by the classifier with high specificity and sensitivity in both the original and validation cohorts.

The junction shows trimming of 8 bases on V and 5 bases on J, plus 21 bases between the germline ends. The CDR3 contains 15 residues, cysteine and phenylalanine counted. Only CDR3 DNA remains: 45 bases, in frame from the first base. The germline V gene yields MGHDK for CDR1 and SYGVNS for CDR2. Libraries were constructed by the immunoSEQ multiplex PCR assay. The multiplex PCR relied on a mix of 60 forward primers for TCR Vbeta segments and 13 reverse primers for TCR Jbeta segments. The CDR3 region of rearranged TCR beta genes was amplified from genomic DNA by a multiplex PCR assay. Amplified TCR beta libraries were sequenced as 87-base-pair reads on the Illumina HiSeq System. The published analysis was carried out like this. A later analysis counted approximately 74 million unique TCR beta chains across the 600 to 850 repertoires, and roughly 11 million of these chains were shared by at least two donors. A nearest-neighbor algorithm error-corrected the raw reads and collapsed the reads into unique sequences, merging closely related sequences to remove PCR and sequencing errors. To assign V, D and J gene segments, CDR3 sequences were aligned to IMGT reference sequences. For a sequence to be retained, a match of at least six nucleotides to both a V gene segment and a J gene segment was required. A rearrangement was called productive if the CDR3 had no stop codons and remained in frame with V and J, and every other rearrangement was called non-productive. Following IMGT convention, CDR3 was defined as the stretch from the second conserved V-encoded cysteine up to the conserved J-encoded phenylalanine. The earlier analysis of some 580 of the donors excluded any sequence lacking an unambiguous match to a single V gene segment. An earlier analysis of a few hundred of the donors called V segments functional above 56.7% productive rearrangements and segregating when the between-donor standard deviation exceeded 5%. To diagnose cytomegalovirus status from the catalog of TCR beta chain sequences, a statistical classification framework was built. In a later analysis, TCR nucleotide sequences were compared against IMGT/GENE-DB human TR gene sequences so that V and J genes could be assigned. In a later analysis, CDR3 sequences and most-parsimonious VDJ recombination scenarios were assigned using the TCRdist pipeline. A later analysis defined each TCR beta chain by its CDR3 amino acid sequence plus V-gene family, and excluded reads lacking a unique V-gene family. To address suspected cross-contamination and a sequencing artifact, a later analysis removed around 590 highly shared, low-generation-probability nucleotide sequences. In a later analysis, a clonal expansion index was calculated for each public chain from normalized within-repertoire ranks of inferred template counts. In a later analysis, generation probabilities were computed with a VDJ recombination model fitted to out-of-frame rearrangements, and the resulting probabilities were checked against IGoR. A later analysis scored TCR-TCR, TCR-HLA and TCR-CMV co-occurrence with hypergeometric tests, applying a repertoire-size bias correction to TCR pairs. In a later analysis, false discovery rates were estimated by permuting HLA or CMV assignments 20 times. In a later analysis, co-occurring TCRs were grouped with DBSCAN, and TCRdist sequence similarity was added when clustering was performed within HLA-allele-positive subsets. Repertoires with fewer than 30,000 or more than 120,000 public chains, plus five repertoires with anomalous nucleotide sharing, were excluded from co-occurrence clustering. Held by TCRdb, this immuneACCESS table contains in-frame sequences only and omits some clones. Under half of the omission traces to an unresolved V gene where checked; the cause of the rest is unknown. Clonal size and the V and J genes are those of that table, whereas D and trimming came from the DNA. This sample lists some 150,000 clones; 80% were detected once. In total, the top ten clones hold around 4.5% of the sample.

The cohort consisted of approximately 690 healthy bone marrow donors. Cohort members were all nominally healthy when sampled, although unrecorded immune exposures were likely present. The donor tested CMV seronegative, placing the donor among the 350 to 400 seronegative members of the cohort. A peripheral blood sample was provided by each donor, and peripheral blood mononuclear cells were used for TCR beta sequencing. The Qiagen DNeasy Blood Extraction Kit was used to extract genomic DNA from the blood cell samples. This chain joins TRBV25-1 to TRBJ2-5; perhaps TRBD1 is the D gene, with 6 bases matching. The sample consisted of PBMCs. This TCR was recovered from a young man in good health and CMV-seronegative. The sequence in DNA is TGTGCCAGCTCCCGCCAGGGGCTCCCCGGGGAGACCCAGTACTTC. Its product reads: CASSRQGLPGETQYF.